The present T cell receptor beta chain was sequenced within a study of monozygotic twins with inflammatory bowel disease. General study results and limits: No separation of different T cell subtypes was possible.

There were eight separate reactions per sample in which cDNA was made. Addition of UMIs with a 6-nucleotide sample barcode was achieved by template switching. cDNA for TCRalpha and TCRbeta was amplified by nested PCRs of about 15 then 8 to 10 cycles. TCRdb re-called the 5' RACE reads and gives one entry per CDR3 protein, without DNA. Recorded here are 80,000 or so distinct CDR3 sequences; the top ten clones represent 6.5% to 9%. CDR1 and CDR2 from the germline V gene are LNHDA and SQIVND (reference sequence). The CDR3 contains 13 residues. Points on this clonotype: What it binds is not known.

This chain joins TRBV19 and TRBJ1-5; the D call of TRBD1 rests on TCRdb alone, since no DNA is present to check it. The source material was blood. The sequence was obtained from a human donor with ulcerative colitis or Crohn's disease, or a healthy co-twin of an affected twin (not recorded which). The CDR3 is CASTGVNNQPQHF.